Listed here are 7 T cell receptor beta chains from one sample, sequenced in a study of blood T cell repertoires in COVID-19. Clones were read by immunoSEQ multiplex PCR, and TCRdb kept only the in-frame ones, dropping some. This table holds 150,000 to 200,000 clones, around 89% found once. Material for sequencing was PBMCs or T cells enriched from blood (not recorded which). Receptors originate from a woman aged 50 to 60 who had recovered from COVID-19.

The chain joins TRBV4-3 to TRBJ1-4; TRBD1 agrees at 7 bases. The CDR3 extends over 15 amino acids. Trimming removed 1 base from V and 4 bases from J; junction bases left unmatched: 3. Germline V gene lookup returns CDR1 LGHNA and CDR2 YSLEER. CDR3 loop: CASSQADRDNEKLFF. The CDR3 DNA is TGCGCCAGCAGCCAAGCCGACAGGGATAATGAAAAACTGTTTTTT.

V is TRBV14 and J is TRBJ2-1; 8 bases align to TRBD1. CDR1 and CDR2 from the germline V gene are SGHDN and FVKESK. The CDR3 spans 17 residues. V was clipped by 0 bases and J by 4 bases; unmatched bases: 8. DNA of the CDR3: TGTGCCAGCAGCCAAGATATTGGACAGGGTCCTTACAATGAGCAGTTCTTC. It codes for CASSQDIGQGPYNEQFF. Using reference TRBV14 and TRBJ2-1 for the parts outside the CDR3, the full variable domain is EAGVTQFPSHSVIEKGQTVTLRCDPISGHDNLYWYRRVMGKEIKFLLHFVKESKQDESGMPNNRFLAERTGGTYSTLKVQPAELEDSGVYFCASSQDIGQGPYNEQFFGPGTRLTVL.

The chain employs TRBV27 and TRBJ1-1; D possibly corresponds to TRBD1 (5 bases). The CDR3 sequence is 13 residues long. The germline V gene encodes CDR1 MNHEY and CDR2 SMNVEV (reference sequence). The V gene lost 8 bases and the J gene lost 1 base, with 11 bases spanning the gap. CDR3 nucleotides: TGTGCCAGCTCCCACGGGGGGAACACTGAAGCTTTCTTT. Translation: CASSHGGNTEAFF.

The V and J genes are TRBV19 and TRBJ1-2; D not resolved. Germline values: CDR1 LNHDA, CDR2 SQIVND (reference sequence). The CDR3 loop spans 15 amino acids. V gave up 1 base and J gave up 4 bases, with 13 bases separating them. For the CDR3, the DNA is TGTGCCAGTAGTATAGCTGGGGAGGCGGGCTATGGCTACACCTTC. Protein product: CASSIAGEAGYGYTF.

CDR3 nucleotides: TGTGCCAGCAGCAACCAGGGGGGCAGTGGCTACACCTTC. Translating gives CASSNQGGSGYTF. This sequence joins TRBV9 and TRBJ1-2; 7 positions agree with TRBD1. V lost 4 bases and J lost 7; bases outside the gene matches: 7. The CDR3 loop spans 13 amino acids. The germline CDR1 and CDR2 sequences are SGDLS and YYNGEE.

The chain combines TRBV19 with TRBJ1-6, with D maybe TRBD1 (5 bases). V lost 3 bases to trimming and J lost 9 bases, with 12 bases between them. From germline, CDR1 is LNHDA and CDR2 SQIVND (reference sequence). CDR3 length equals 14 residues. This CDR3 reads CASSIEGVTSPLHF. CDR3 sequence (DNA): TGTGCCAGTAGTATTGAAGGGGTTACTTCACCCCTCCACTTT. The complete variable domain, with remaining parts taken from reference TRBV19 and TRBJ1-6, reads DGGITQSPKYLFRKEGQNVTLSCEQNLNHDAMYWYRQDPGQGLRLIYYSQIVNDFQKGDIAEGYSVSREKKESFPLTVTSAQKNPTAFYLCASSIEGVTSPLHFGNGTRLTVT.

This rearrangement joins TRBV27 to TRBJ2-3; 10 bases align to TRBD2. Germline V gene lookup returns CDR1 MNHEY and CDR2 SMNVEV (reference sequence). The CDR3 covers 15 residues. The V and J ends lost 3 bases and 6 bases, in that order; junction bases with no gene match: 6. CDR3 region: CASSLRSGGVDTQYF. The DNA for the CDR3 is TGTGCCAGCAGTTTGAGGAGCGGGGGGGTCGATACGCAGTATTTT.